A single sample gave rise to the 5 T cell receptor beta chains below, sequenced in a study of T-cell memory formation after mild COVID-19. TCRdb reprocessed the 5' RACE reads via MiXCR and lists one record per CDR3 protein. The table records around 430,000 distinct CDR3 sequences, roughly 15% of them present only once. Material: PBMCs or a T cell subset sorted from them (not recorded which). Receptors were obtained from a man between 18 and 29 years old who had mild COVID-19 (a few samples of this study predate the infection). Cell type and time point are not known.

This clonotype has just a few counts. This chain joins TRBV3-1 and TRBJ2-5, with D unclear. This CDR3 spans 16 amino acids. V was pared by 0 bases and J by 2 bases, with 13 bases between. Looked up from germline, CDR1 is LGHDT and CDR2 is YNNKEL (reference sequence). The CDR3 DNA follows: TGTGCCAGCAGCCAAGATATGATCCGAGCACAAGAGACCCAGTACTTC. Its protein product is CASSQDMIRAQETQYF.

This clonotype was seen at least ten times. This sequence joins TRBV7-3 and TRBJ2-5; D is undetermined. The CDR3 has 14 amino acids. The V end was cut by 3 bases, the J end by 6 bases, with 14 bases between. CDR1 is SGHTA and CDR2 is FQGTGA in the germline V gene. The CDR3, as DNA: TGTGCCAGCAGCTTTAGTCCGTCCGCGCAGACCCAGTACTTC. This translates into CASSFSPSAQTQYF.

CDR3 sequence (DNA): TGCAGTGTCGGGTACTTGGGAGGGGAGACCCAGTACTTC. Translation: CSVGYLGGETQYF. The rearrangement links TRBV20-1 to TRBJ2-5, with TRBD2 matching over 7 bases. V gave up 7 bases and J gave up 5 bases; unmatched junction bases: 10. The CDR3 is 13 amino acids. CDR1 and CDR2 from the germline V gene are DFQATT and SNEGSKA (reference sequence).

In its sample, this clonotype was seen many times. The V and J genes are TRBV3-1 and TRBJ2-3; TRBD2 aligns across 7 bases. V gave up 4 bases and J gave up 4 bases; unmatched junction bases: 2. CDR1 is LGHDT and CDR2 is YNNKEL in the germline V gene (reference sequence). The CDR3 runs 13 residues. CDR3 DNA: TGTGCCAGCAGCCGAAGCGGGGCAGATACGCAGTATTTT. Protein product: CASSRSGADTQYF.

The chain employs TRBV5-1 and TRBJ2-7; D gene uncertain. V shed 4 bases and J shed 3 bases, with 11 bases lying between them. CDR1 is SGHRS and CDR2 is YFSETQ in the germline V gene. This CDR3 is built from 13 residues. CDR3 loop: CASSHGHLYEQYF. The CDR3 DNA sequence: TGCGCCAGCAGCCACGGGCACCTCTACGAGCAGTACTTC.